This T cell receptor (beta chain) was documented in a study of blood T cell repertoires in COVID-19 (TCRdb year 2020). With regard to the full study: Samples from collaborators originated in the United States, Italy and Spain and spanned both the acute and convalescent phases of COVID-19. The prospective study material was composed of cDNA or gDNA derived from T cells, B-cell-depleted T cells, or PBMCs. The dataset comprised deeply sampled blood TCRbeta repertoires from subjects exposed to, actively infected with, or recovered from COVID-19. A freely available public database, intended as a resource for researchers studying the immune response to SARS-CoV-2, is where the repertoires were released. The samples were drawn from two sources: the first 160 participants of the ongoing ImmuneRACE study, and 1,254 subjects contributed by 6 global collaborators. Sample metadata almost always included a de-identified subject ID, COVID-19 status, age in years and sex. HLA class I and class II types, where available, came from metadata supplied by the sample provider rather than from assay-based typing. General conclusions and limits of the study: Clinical and demographic metadata were provided uncurated, with the amount varying by source and participant.

The immunoSEQ Assay, a bias-controlled multiplex PCR, was used to amplify TCRbeta CDR3 regions from genomic DNA. From the authors' description of their analysis: The number of nucleated cells in each sample was estimated by amplification of reference gene primers within the assay. To quantify the absolute abundance of each unique TCRbeta CDR3 rearrangement, sequence reads were collapsed and filtered. For each sample, productive Simpson clonality was calculated as the square root of Simpson's diversity index over productive rearrangements. Sourced from immuneACCESS, this table was stored by TCRdb with only in-frame sequences that have V and J called. A share of the clones is absent; for the studies checked, an unresolved V gene accounts for under half, and the remainder has no known explanation. The V and J calls and clone size come from that table; D and trimming were worked out from the DNA. Counted in this sample were about 190,000 clones; around 90% of them appeared once. Of the sample, around 0.63% is held by the ten largest clones.

Collaborating institutions collected whole blood in K2EDTA tubes following their own protocols. For TCRbeta analysis, collaborators shipped samples as frozen whole blood, isolated PBMCs, or DNA extracted from either of those sample types. As to this clone: Which antigen it targets is not known. The record has no base qualities; no much larger clone is one base away.

Spanning cysteine to valine, the CDR3 consists of 13 amino acids. Only the CDR3 part of the read is kept: 39 bases, read in frame from the first base. CDR1 and CDR2, looked up from the germline V gene, are SNHLY and FYNNEI. Clipping removes 8 bases from V and 3 bases from J, with 5 as the unmatched junction base count. Input material: peripheral blood. The sequence was collected from a man aged 50 or older with acute or convalescent COVID-19. The V and J segments used are TRBV2 and TRBJ2-7; 9 nucleotides in the junction match TRBD1. The encoded CDR3 is CASWGQGGYEQYV. Here is the DNA: TGTGCCAGCTGGGGACAGGGTGGCTACGAGCAGTACGTC.